A single sample is the source of the 15 T cell receptor beta chains below, sequenced in a study of post-analysis software for immune sequencing data. For these receptors, no antigen is known. General study points: Controls had lower frequencies than patients of 4 or 5 TRBV segments, which included TRBV5-6, TRBV5-1 and TRBV20-1.

cDNA libraries for TCR beta contained unique molecular identifiers. TCRdb redid the calling of the PCR reads with MiXCR, one entry per CDR3 protein. The sample holds 400,000 to 500,000 distinct CDR3 sequences, roughly 40% seen once. Specimen: blood. These receptors all stem from a girl aged 2-10 years with multiple sclerosis.

The rearrangement links TRBV29-1 to TRBJ2-1; TRBD2 agrees at 7 bases. V lost 6 bases to trimming and J lost 4 bases; unmatched junction nucleotides: 9. The CDR3 has 14 residues. CDR1 SQVTM and CDR2 ANQGSEA come from the germline V gene. CDR3 sequence: CSVKKRGAYNEQFF. The CDR3 DNA reads as TGCAGCGTCAAAAAGCGGGGCGCATACAATGAGCAGTTCTTC.

This clonotype was counted a few times. The genes are TRBV7-9 and TRBJ1-2, with D maybe TRBD1 (5 bases). Germline assignment: CDR1 SEHNR and CDR2 FQNEAQ (reference sequence). The CDR3 loop spans 14 amino acids. V was trimmed by 5 bases and J by 4 bases, leaving 14 bases between them. This CDR3 reads CASSPGQFSYGYTF. The CDR3 nucleotides are TGTGCCAGCAGCCCGGGGCAGTTTTCCTATGGCTACACCTTC.

The V call is TRBV9, the J call TRBJ2-7; tentative D call: TRBD1 (5 bases). Trimming took off 1 base at V and 5 bases at J, with 16 bases between the two ends. The CDR3 is made up of 15 amino acids. Germline CDR1 and CDR2: SGDLS and YYNGEE. CDR3 in DNA: TGTGCCAGCAGCGTAATGGGCAGGGCGGTGGACGAGCAGTACTTC. This sequence encodes CASSVMGRAVDEQYF.

The chain joins TRBV6-1 to TRBJ1-4, with D uncertain. The V end was cut by 8 bases, the J end by 5 bases, with 24 bases between. The length of the CDR3 is 17 residues. Germline loops: CDR1 MNHNS, CDR2 SASEGT. CDR3 sequence: CASSPGITPSPNEKLFF. The CDR3 DNA follows: TGTGCCAGCTCCCCTGGTATCACACCCTCACCCAATGAAAAACTGTTTTTT.

The rearrangement joins TRBV4-1 to TRBJ2-7; 12 nucleotides line up with TRBD1. The V gene's germline CDR1 is MGHRA and CDR2 YSYEKL. Germline trimming cut 9 bases from V and 2 bases from J; bases unmatched to any gene: 5. This CDR3 has 14 residues. The CDR3, as DNA: TGCGCCAGACACCGGGACAGGGGGCCCTACGAGCAGTACTTC. As protein: CARHRDRGPYEQYF.

The CDR3 loop reads CASSLVGDSGAFF. CDR3 sequence (DNA): TGCGCCAGCAGCTTGGTAGGGGACAGTGGAGCTTTCTTT. The chain combines TRBV5-1 with TRBJ1-1, with 7 bases fitting TRBD1. V trimming: 0 bases; J trimming: 10 bases; junction bases outside the gene matches: 6. Germline V CDR1 and CDR2: SGHRS, YFSETQ. The CDR3 contains 13 residues.

CDR3 sequence (DNA): TGCGCCAGCAGCCAGGGCCGGGACAGGGGGCTATACGAGCAGTACTTC. As protein: CASSQGRDRGLYEQYF. The V and J genes are TRBV4-1 and TRBJ2-7; 12 nucleotides match TRBD1. The V gene end was trimmed by 3 bases and the J gene end by 4 bases; junction bases not matched to a gene: 7. The V gene's germline CDR1 is MGHRA and CDR2 YSYEKL. The CDR3 loop spans 16 amino acids.

In this sample, this clonotype turned up a few times. This sequence joins TRBV13 and TRBJ1-6, with D uncertain. CDR1 is PRHDT, CDR2 FYEKMQ, per germline (reference sequence). The CDR3 totals 14 residues. The V and J ends lost 2 bases and 8 bases respectively, with 10 bases between them. The CDR3 here is CASSLTGRDSPLHF. CDR3 DNA: TGTGCCAGCAGCTTAACGGGAAGGGATTCACCCCTCCACTTT.

The chain is built from TRBV9 and TRBJ2-7; possible D gene TRBD1, 6 bases. Per the germline V gene, CDR1 is SGDLS and CDR2 is YYNGEE. The CDR3 length is 15 residues. V was clipped by 0 bases and J by 3 bases, with 13 bases between them. The CDR3 reads CASSVGGTPFYEQYF. The CDR3 nucleotides read TGTGCCAGCAGCGTAGGTGGGACACCATTCTACGAGCAGTACTTC.

This sequence joins TRBV20-1 and TRBJ2-4; D uncertain. The closer fit of TRBJ2-5 to the DNA end suggests the J call may be wrong. CDR3 length: 14 residues. Germline CDR1 DFQATT, CDR2 SNEGSKA (reference sequence). The CDR3 region has the DNA TGCAGTGCCCTAATGACACCTTTACAAGAGACCCAGTACTTC. It encodes CSALMTPLQETQYF.

This chain uses TRBV7-6 with TRBJ2-7; TRBD1 matches 10 bases. The V and J ends lost 5 bases and 0 bases, in that order; junction bases with no gene match: 4. The CDR3 spans 15 residues. CDR1 and CDR2 from the germline V gene are SGHVS and FNYEAQ. The CDR3 DNA sequence: TGTGCCAGCAGCCAAGGGACAGGGGTCTCCTACGAGCAGTACTTC. Translating it yields CASSQGTGVSYEQYF.

Notes on this clonotype: At one end, the junction sequence differs from germline, possibly due to a read error. The V gene is TRBV3-1, the J gene TRBJ2-7; 10 nucleotides match TRBD2. This CDR3 is built from 17 residues. Looked up from germline, CDR1 is LGHDT and CDR2 is YNNKEL (reference sequence). CDR3 sequence (DNA): TGTGCCAGCAGCCAAAATGCAGCGGGAGGGCCCTCCTACGGGCAGTACTTC. As protein: CASSQNAAGGPSYGQYF.

The chain couples TRBV7-6 to TRBJ2-7; D unresolved. Trimming cost V 1 base and J 2 bases, with 21 bases left between them. The CDR3 is made up of 18 amino acids. CDR1 is SGHVS and CDR2 is FNYEAQ in the germline V gene. Here the CDR3 reads CASSLVSGFDGATYEQYF. The CDR3 DNA sequence: TGTGCCAGCAGCTTAGTTTCAGGTTTTGACGGAGCGACCTACGAGCAGTACTTC.

With respect to this clonotype: The germline gene is not matched at one end of the junction; a read error may be the cause. This sequence joins TRBV27 and TRBJ2-1, with D possibly TRBD2 on 6 matching bases. The CDR3 spans 14 residues. CDR1 and CDR2 from the germline V gene are MNHEY and SMNVEV (reference sequence). CDR3 coding DNA: TGTGTCAGCGCTCCGGGACTGCCTTGGAATGAGCAGTTCTTC. This codes for CVSAPGLPWNEQFF.

V is TRBV28 and J is TRBJ1-2; D is possibly TRBD1 (6 bases). Germline CDR1 and CDR2: MDHEN and SYDVKM. CDR3 length: 15 residues. Trimming removed 8 bases at V and 3 bases at J, with 19 bases between. The CDR3 protein is CASGWPAGADYGYTF. CDR3 nucleotide sequence: TGTGCCAGCGGTTGGCCCGCGGGGGCGGACTATGGCTACACCTTC.